The clone carrying this T cell receptor beta chain was counted ten times or more. Its matching antigen is unknown. The V end lost 7 bases, the J end lost 2 bases, and 21 bases lay between the germline ends. The CDR3 length is 15 residues. Germline V gene lookup returns CDR1 SQVTM and CDR2 ANQGSEA. This entry is derived from a study of T-cell reconstitution after alpha-beta-depleted transplantation in children. Broader study findings: Surviving recipient T cells and intrathymic progenitors accounted for some patients' high TCRbeta diversity at day 60. Where alpha-beta T cells came from about two months after transplant was reportedly several hundred expanded graft clones. Newly made T cells mostly supplied T-cell counts and diversity one year after transplant.

Researchers prepared the TCRbeta library using unique molecular identifiers, the study reports. TCRdb fed the PCR reads into MiXCR, producing one record per CDR3 protein. This table holds nearly 250,000 distinct CDR3 sequences, 6.5% to 9% found once. The chain carries TRBV29-1 and TRBJ2-7; D tentatively fits TRBD1 or TRBD2 (7 bases each). This receptor was obtained from a male patient under 18 who had a stem cell transplant for acute lymphoblastic leukemia, so the T cells may come from the graft donor. The sample here was PBMCs, mostly from graft donor cells, taken 180 days after TCRalphabeta/CD19-depleted stem cell transplant. The CDR3 DNA is TGCAGCGCTGGGGGGGGACAGTCTCTTCCCTACGAGCAGTACTTC. This translates into CSAGGGQSLPYEQYF.